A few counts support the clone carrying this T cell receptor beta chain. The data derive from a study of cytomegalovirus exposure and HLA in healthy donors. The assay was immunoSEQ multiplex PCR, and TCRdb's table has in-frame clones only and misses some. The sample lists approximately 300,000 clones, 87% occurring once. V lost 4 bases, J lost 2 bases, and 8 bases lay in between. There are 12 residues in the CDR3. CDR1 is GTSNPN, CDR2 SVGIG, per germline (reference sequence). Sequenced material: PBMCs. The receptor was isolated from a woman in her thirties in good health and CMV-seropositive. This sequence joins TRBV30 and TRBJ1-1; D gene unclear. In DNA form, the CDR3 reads TGTGCCTGGATACCGATAAACACTGAAGCTTTCTTT. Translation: CAWIPINTEAFF.